This T cell receptor beta chain was retrieved from a study of blood T cell repertoires in COVID-19. As for the study in general: Sources were T cells, B-cell-depleted T cells, or PBMCs; the material itself was cDNA or gDNA.

The assay was immunoSEQ multiplex PCR, and TCRdb's table has in-frame clones only and misses some. The data hold more than 300,000 clones, with about nine tenths observed a single time. Recruits, aged 18 to 89 years, lived in 24 US areas. A COVID-19 case was met by exposed participants within 2 weeks before study entry. Specimen: PBMCs or T cells enriched from blood (not recorded which). The TCR sequence derives from a woman aged 40 to 49 who had been exposed to COVID-19.

The CDR3 DNA is TGTGCCAGCAGTGCCGCTACAGGGGGCTCCTACAATGAGCAGTTCTTC. Translation: CASSAATGGSYNEQFF. The chain recombines TRBV28 with TRBJ2-1, with 8 bases lining up with TRBD1. The CDR3 totals 16 residues. Germline CDR1 is MDHEN and CDR2 is SYDVKM. V lost 5 bases and J lost 0; bases outside the gene matches: 6. Using reference TRBV28 and TRBJ2-1 for the parts outside the CDR3, the full variable domain is DVKVTQSSRYLVKRTGEKVFLECVQDMDHENMFWYRQDPGLGLRLIYFSYDVKMKEKGDIPEGYSVSREKKERFSLILESASTNQTSMYLCASSAATGGSYNEQFFGPGTRLTVL.